One T cell receptor (beta chain) is described in this entry. This entry comes from a study of siplizumab effects on memory and regulatory T cells. Sequencing used immunoSEQ multiplex PCR; TCRdb keeps in-frame clones, though not all of them. This table holds around 100,000 clones, roughly 93% found once. The germline CDR1 and CDR2 sequences are MNHEY and SVGAGI. This CDR3 is 16 amino acids long. V was clipped by 0 bases and J by 6 bases; unmatched bases: 10. The sample comprised non-Treg CD4+ T cells sorted from blood. The chain joins TRBV6-5 to TRBJ1-2; 7 bases fit TRBD1. The receptor comes from a human donor in good health. In DNA, the CDR3 is TGTGCCAGCAGTTACTCGGGAGGGGGCGCGGGGAATGGCTACACCTTC. This translates into CASSYSGGGAGNGYTF.